This T cell receptor beta chain was documented in a study of regulatory T cells in long-lasting Graves disease. Whole-study context: Antithyroid drugs had been taken under 3 months by newly diagnosed Graves' patients.

This clonotype was found many times. Time point meaning: newly diagnosed GD, antithyroid drugs for less than 3 months. Construction of the TCR library relied on RNA isolated from PBMCs. iRepertoire HTBI primers and Arm-PCR of CDR3 regions built TCR beta libraries. Original processing methods: Sequenced samples collectively carried 55 to 80 TRBV and 11 to 15 TRBJ segments. TCRdb re-called the multiplex PCR reads with MiXCR, one entry per CDR3 protein. The V and J calls here are based on TCRdb, not the publication. The sample consists of 530,000 or so distinct CDR3 sequences, about 13% of them appearing once. J was trimmed by 6 bases and V by 0 bases; bases with no gene match: 8. This CDR3 has 17 residues. Germline V gene data show CDR1 as LNHDA and CDR2 as SQIVND (reference sequence). The sample was also reused in another study, on T cells in Graves' hyperthyroidism and ophthalmopathy. As that study records: HTBI primers were used for first-round RT-PCR of the TCR CDR3.

This rearrangement joins TRBV19 to TRBJ2-1; 10 nucleotides match TRBD2. The receptor's source is a man aged 25-45 years with Graves disease. The material sequenced was peripheral blood mononuclear cells (PBMCs), taken at new diagnosis, from a patient treated with antithyroid drugs. DNA for the CDR3: TGTGCCAGTAGTATAGATTCGATGAGCGGGAGGGCCAATGAGCAGTTCTTC. Translating gives CASSIDSMSGRANEQFF.